Listed below are T cell receptor beta chains from one sample, sequenced in a study of human T cells and chemical hapten exposure. TCRdb independently ran MiXCR on the RACE reads; one entry per CDR3 protein. The repertoire holds 75,000 to 100,000 distinct CDR3 sequences, with 9.5% to 15% as singletons. The sample consisted of whole blood, taken in connection with sensitization to the hapten diphenylcyclopropenone (DPC). Receptors originate from a woman aged 40 to 50 with alopecia areata. Some clones in this sample may be carry-over from other donors' samples. CDR3s include the opening cysteine and the closing phenylalanine or tryptophan. Size tells how often a clone was seen (once, few, many) or the class of an expanded clone, and some rows leave it out.

J gene | V gene | clone size | CDR3 protein
TRBJ1-5 | TRBV24-1 | . | CATSDPGLGQPQHF
TRBJ1-2 | TRBV27 | few | CASKTTGHYGYTF
TRBJ1-1 | TRBV25-1 | . | CASSEYGRGANTEAFF
TRBJ2-3 | TRBV29-1 | . | CSAELAGVRDTQYF
TRBJ2-7 | TRBV27 | . | CASSFGLRTSYEQYF
TRBJ2-1 | TRBV12-2 | few | CASRLARVSSYNEQFF
TRBJ1-1 | TRBV7-3 | many | CASSLKPGQGNTEAFF
TRBJ2-1 | TRBV6-5 | few | CASSILAGLPPNEQFF
TRBJ1-6 | TRBV7-9 | few | CASRLQGNSPLHF
TRBJ2-3 | TRBV7-2 | few | CASSLVGLADTDTQYF
TRBJ1-6 | TRBV4-3 | . | CASSQEPLSPLHF
TRBJ2-6 | TRBV28 | few | CASSLQGRGRGANVLTF
TRBJ1-1 | TRBV4-3 | few | CASSQVTGGFTEAFF
TRBJ2-2 | TRBV5-1 | . | CASSLDRESHTGELFF
TRBJ1-2 | TRBV6-2/TRBV6-3 | . | CASSLGTNYGYTF
TRBJ1-2 | TRBV6-6 | many | CASSYWSGDGNGYTF
TRBJ1-3 | TRBV5-4 | . | CASSFDRGRGNTIYF
TRBJ2-7 | TRBV7-2 | . | CASSEGLALSSYEQYF
TRBJ2-1 | TRBV11-2 | few | CASSLGEREPQFF
TRBJ2-7 | TRBV6-2/TRBV6-3 | many | CASSLLGGRRGLGEQYF
TRBJ2-6 | TRBV10-3 | few | CAISEYFLSGANVLTF
TRBJ1-1 | TRBV10-3 | few | CAIRWDTQVPEAFF
TRBJ2-5 | TRBV2 | . | CASRSSVGDKETQYF
TRBJ2-5 | TRBV2 | many | CASTLAGEEETQYF
TRBJ2-7 | TRBV7-2 | few | CASSSTGTGHYEQYF
TRBJ1-1 | TRBV19 | few | CASSIGGENTEAFF
TRBJ2-2 | TRBV6-6 | few | CASRPDRGWAGELFF
TRBJ1-4 | TRBV7-3 | . | CASSSTGGEKLFF
TRBJ1-2 | TRBV6-5 | few | CASRETTVSYGYTF
TRBJ1-5 | TRBV9 | few | CASSASGQGYQPQHF
TRBJ1-1 | TRBV21-1 | . | CASSLPGWEDTEAFF
TRBJ2-2 | TRBV6-2/TRBV6-3 | few | CASSYLEISTGELFF
TRBJ1-5 | TRBV29-1 | many | CSVGTGNNQPQHF
TRBJ2-2 | TRBV6-4 | many | CASSGSPGTGELFF
TRBJ1-1 | TRBV18 | . | CASSIDKNTEAFF
TRBJ2-6 | TRBV4-3 | few | CASSQEVRSLSGANVLTF
TRBJ1-1 | TRBV29-1 | . | CSVALMNTEAFF
TRBJ2-5 | TRBV12-3/TRBV12-4 | many | CASSLMGDRETQYF
TRBJ1-4 | TRBV28 | few | CASRRDRGFGEKLFF
TRBJ2-5 | TRBV4-1 | few | CASSQTGVGETQYF
TRBJ2-7 | TRBV5-4 | . | CASSLAEAGYEQYF
TRBJ2-5 | TRBV29-1 | few | CSALDADETQYF
TRBJ2-7 | TRBV7-9 | . | CASSFEGFPYEQYF
TRBJ1-5 | TRBV18 | many | CASSPRGGNQPQHF
TRBJ2-1 | TRBV14 | . | CASSQPPQGASGRAYNEQFF
TRBJ1-1 | TRBV5-1 | . | CASSPIYRGVNTEAFF
TRBJ2-2 | TRBV7-3 | . | CASSWGLRTGELFF
TRBJ2-2 | TRBV21-1 | . | CASKQKAGELFF
TRBJ1-5 | TRBV6-5 | few | CASSYSLQGAYPQHF
TRBJ2-2 | TRBV29-1 | few | CSALRPNTGELFF
TRBJ2-7 | TRBV27 | many | CASFSSSYEQYF
TRBJ2-7 | TRBV28 | few | CASSFGATNSYEQYF
TRBJ2-7 | TRBV20-1 | many | CSAPRLAGGPEQYF
TRBJ2-7 | TRBV11-2 | many | CASSKTGKVTYEQYF
TRBJ2-7 | TRBV3-1 | many | CASTQGPPEGEQYF
TRBJ1-2 | TRBV28 | . | CASRPQGLANYGYTF